This T cell receptor beta chain appears in the sequencing data of a study of blood T cell repertoires in COVID-19. Study-level information: The United States, Italy and Spain provided the acute and convalescent COVID-19 samples. Nucleic acid was either cDNA or gDNA, and it came from T cells, B-cell-depleted T cells, or PBMCs.

Study processing details: Nucleated cell number was recorded as an estimate derived from reference gene primer amplification. Profiled with immunoSEQ multiplex PCR; TCRdb holds only in-frame clones, not every one. Clone size and V and J calls were adopted from that table, with D and trimming inferred from the DNA. The sample yields roughly 200,000 clones, 75% to 90% seen once. Germline V gene lookup returns CDR1 MNHEY and CDR2 SVGAGI. The CDR3 loop spans 14 amino acids. V lost 7 bases, J lost 4 bases, and 6 bases stayed unmatched. Participant ages covered roughly 18 to 90 years across some 25 US areas.

This rearrangement joins TRBV6-5 to TRBJ2-2, with 7 bases that match TRBD1. This receptor was obtained from a woman younger than 45 who had been exposed to COVID-19. The sequenced material came from PBMCs or T cells enriched from blood (not recorded which). Here the CDR3 DNA reads TGTGCCAGCATAGGTCAGGGGGTCACCGGGGAGCTGTTTTTT. This sequence encodes CASIGQGVTGELFF.